What follows are 8 T cell receptor beta chains derived from one specimen sequenced in a study of blood T cell repertoires in COVID-19. TCRdb's table, derived via immunoSEQ multiplex PCR, lists solely in-frame clones and lacks some. There are tens of thousands of clones in the sample; less than 90% occur only once, and less than 8.5% lies in the top ten. Specimen: peripheral blood. The receptors originated from a man between 60 and 75 years old with acute or convalescent COVID-19.

About this clone: As the CDR3 is not closed by the conserved phenylalanine or tryptophan, this likely results from a read error. It is unclear where the CDR3 begins or ends on the DNA, so no DNA is shown, and the CDR3 is as TCRdb lists it. The J gene is TRBJ2-7, the V gene TRBV7-7; the table's D call, TRBD1, was not checked against the DNA. Germline assignment: CDR1 SSHAT and CDR2 FNYEAQ (reference sequence). The CDR3 spans 12 residues, counting both ends. CDR3 loop: CASSRSVGADLI.

The V gene is TRBV19, the J gene TRBJ1-2; 9 nucleotides align to TRBD1. Germline lookup yields CDR1 LNHDA and CDR2 SQIVND (reference sequence). This CDR3 spans 13 amino acids. V gave up 7 bases and J gave up 5 bases; unmatched junction bases: 5. The CDR3 here is CASTRTGEYGYTF. In DNA, the CDR3 is TGTGCCAGTACACGGACAGGGGAATATGGCTACACCTTC.

The J gene is TRBJ1-2, the V gene TRBV15, with D tentatively TRBD1 (5 bases). Trimming took off 1 base at V and 3 bases at J, with 9 bases between the two ends. The V gene's germline CDR1 is LNHNV and CDR2 YYDKDF (reference sequence). The CDR3 contains 14 residues. CDR3 nucleotide sequence: TGTGCCACCAGCAGAGGAGACAGCCACTATGGCTACACCTTC. It translates to CATSRGDSHYGYTF.

The chain recombines TRBV5-1 with TRBJ2-1; no clear D gene. The CDR3 spans 13 residues. Per germline, CDR1 SGHRS and CDR2 YFSETQ. Trimming removed 2 bases at V and 10 bases at J, with 13 bases between. The CDR3 sequence: CASSFRVQREQFF. CDR3 bases: TGCGCCAGCAGCTTCCGGGTCCAGCGCGAGCAGTTCTTC.

The chain employs TRBV7-9 and TRBJ2-7; D is uncertain. V was pared by 0 bases and J by 3 bases, with 6 bases between. Germline CDR1 SEHNR, CDR2 FQNEAQ (reference sequence). The CDR3 runs to 13 residues. The CDR3 here is CASSLAQLYEQYF. In nucleotides, the CDR3 is TGTGCCAGCAGCTTAGCACAGCTCTACGAGCAGTACTTC.

This clone was recorded a few times. V and J are TRBV10-1 and TRBJ2-2, with 11 bases that match TRBD1. This CDR3 is built from 17 residues. Germline-derived CDR1 and CDR2 are WNHNN and SYGVQD (reference sequence). V lost 6 bases and J lost 2; bases outside the gene matches: 8. The CDR3 region is CASRGQGVRKNTGELFF. The CDR3 DNA sequence: TGCGCCAGCAGGGGACAGGGGGTTCGGAAAAACACCGGGGAGCTGTTTTTT.

The genes are TRBV5-1 and TRBJ2-1; TRBD2 matches 13 bases. V lost 0 bases to trimming and J lost 6 bases; unmatched junction nucleotides: 3. Per germline, CDR1 SGHRS and CDR2 YFSETQ. The CDR3 sequence is 16 residues long. CDR3 coding DNA: TGCGCCAGCAGCTTGGGGGGACTAGCGGGAAGCAATGAGCAGTTCTTC. This sequence encodes CASSLGGLAGSNEQFF.

The genes are TRBV5-1 and TRBJ1-1; D is perhaps TRBD1 (5 bases). Trimming shortened V by 4 bases and J by 1 base, and 14 bases separated the two germline ends. The germline V gene encodes CDR1 SGHRS and CDR2 YFSETQ. The length of the CDR3 is 15 residues. The CDR3 loop reads CASSRGGGRNTEAFF. The CDR3 DNA follows: TGCGCCAGCAGCCGTGGGGGAGGGAGGAACACTGAAGCTTTCTTT. Filled out from reference TRBV5-1 and TRBJ1-1, the complete variable domain reads KAGVTQTPRYLIKTRGQQVTLSCSPISGHRSVSWYQQTPGQGLQFLFEYFSETQRNKGNFPGRFSGRQFSNSRSEMNVSTLELGDSALYLCASSRGGGRNTEAFFGQGTRLTVV.